These T cell receptor beta chains were read from a single sample in a study of control samples from healthy donors and cancer patients. Sequenced by immunoSEQ multiplex PCR; TCRdb stores in-frame clones only, minus some. The repertoire holds tens of thousands of clones, with around 89% as singletons. What was sequenced was blood. These receptors were obtained from a woman in her seventies in good health. CDR3s include the opening cysteine and the closing phenylalanine or tryptophan. D genes are given only for firm matches. The listing skips clone size in some rows; elsewhere it reads once, few, many or a size class.

v_call	clone_size	d_call	j_call	cdr3_aa	cdr3_nt
TRBV19	.	.	TRBJ1-6	CATREDSPLHF	TGTGCCACCAGGGAGGACTCACCCCTCCACTTT
TRBV29-1	.	.	TRBJ1-4	CSVFHLTHGYEKLFF	TGCAGCGTTTTTCATTTAACTCATGGTTATGAAAAACTGTTTTTT
TRBV5-4	.	TRBD1	TRBJ1-6	CASSITGGRNSPLHF	TGTGCCAGCAGCATCACAGGGGGCAGAAATTCACCCCTCCACTTT
TRBV7-9	.	.	TRBJ2-1	CASKIPGNYEQFF	TGTGCCAGCAAGATACCCGGGAATTATGAGCAGTTCTTC
TRBV3-1/TRBV3-2	.	TRBD1	TRBJ1-6	CASSHQDRFNSPLHF	TGTGCCAGCAGCCACCAGGACAGGTTTAATTCACCCCTCCACTTT
TRBV7-2	.	.	TRBJ2-7	CASSLVVNEQYF	TGTGCCAGCAGCTTAGTGGTCAACGAGCAGTACTTC
TRBV6-5	.	.	TRBJ1-1	CASLNRPLNTEAFF	TGTGCCAGCTTGAATCGGCCGTTGAACACTGAAGCTTTCTTT
TRBV9	once	TRBD2	TRBJ2-1	CASSVNSGGNNEQFF	TGTGCCAGCAGCGTAAATAGCGGGGGGAACAATGAGCAGTTCTTC
TRBV6-5	.	TRBD1	TRBJ1-2	CAIRTGRVDGYTF	TGTGCCATCAGGACAGGGAGGGTGGATGGCTACACCTTC
TRBV12-3/TRBV12-4	.	.	TRBJ1-2	CASTRDPRDGYTF	TGTGCCAGCACTAGGGACCCTCGTGATGGCTACACCTTC
TRBV12-3/TRBV12-4	once	.	TRBJ1-1	CASSLAAFEAFF	TGTGCCAGCAGTTTGGCAGCTTTTGAAGCTTTCTTT
TRBV25-1	.	.	TRBJ2-3	CASSPRAGLGDTQYF	TGTGCCAGCAGTCCTCGAGCGGGCCTGGGAGATACGCAGTATTTT
TRBV5-1	.	.	TRBJ1-2	CASSLEGDYGYTF	TGCGCCAGCAGCTTGGAAGGGGACTATGGCTACACCTTC
TRBV2	.	.	TRBJ1-6	CASSEILRNSPLHF	TGTGCCAGCAGTGAAATACTGCGTAATTCACCCCTCCACTTT
TRBV7-6	.	TRBD1	TRBJ2-7	CASSLGVDRAAREQYF	TGTGCCAGCAGCTTAGGGGTTGACAGGGCGGCAAGGGAGCAGTACTTC
TRBV30	once	.	TRBJ2-7	CAWSVGSRAAYEQYF	TGTGCCTGGAGTGTAGGGAGCAGGGCCGCCTACGAGCAGTACTTC
TRBV19	.	.	TRBJ2-3	CASTRGTDTQYF	TGTGCCAGTACCCGAGGGACAGATACGCAGTATTTT
TRBV5-6	.	.	TRBJ2-4	CASSLRRTLAKNIQYF	TGTGCCAGCAGCCTACGGAGGACTCTAGCCAAAAACATTCAGTACTTC
TRBV9	.	TRBD1	TRBJ1-1	CASSPSGQGYTEAFF	TGTGCCAGCAGCCCATCCGGACAGGGTTACACTGAAGCTTTCTTT
TRBV3-1/TRBV3-2	.	.	TRBJ1-3	CASSSEDGNTIYF	TGTGCCAGCAGCTCAGAGGATGGAAACACCATATATTTT
TRBV9	.	TRBD2	TRBJ2-2	CASSRAGGREHGELFF	TGTGCCAGCAGCCGGGCTGGAGGGCGGGAGCACGGGGAGCTGTTTTTT
TRBV2	.	.	TRBJ1-1	CASKELGTFSNTEAFF	TGTGCCAGCAAGGAACTTGGGACTTTTTCGAACACTGAAGCTTTCTTT
TRBV5-5	.	.	TRBJ2-5	CASSLNHAAQETQYF	TGTGCCAGCAGCTTGAACCACGCCGCCCAAGAGACCCAGTACTTC
TRBV9	.	.	TRBJ2-1	CASSVLKSSYNEQFF	TGTGCCAGCAGCGTATTAAAAAGCTCCTACAATGAGCAGTTCTTC
TRBV5-1	.	.	TRBJ2-7	CASSLTASGSTYEQYF	TGCGCCAGCAGCCTGACCGCAAGCGGGTCTACCTACGAGCAGTACTTC
TRBV5-1	.	.	TRBJ2-1	CASSSAQGYEQFF	TGCGCCAGCAGCTCCGCCCAGGGGTATGAGCAGTTCTTC
TRBV7-3	.	.	TRBJ1-1	CASSLRRGTEAFF	TGTGCCAGCAGCTTAAGACGGGGAACTGAAGCTTTCTTT
TRBV11-2	.	.	TRBJ1-3	CASSFQGRGAGNTIYF	TGTGCCAGCAGCTTTCAAGGGAGGGGAGCTGGAAACACCATATATTTT
TRBV7-2	.	.	TRBJ1-1	CASSRTTVNTEAFF	TGTGCCAGCAGCCGGACTACAGTGAACACTGAAGCTTTCTTT
TRBV5-1	few	.	TRBJ1-3	CASSGGYSGNTIYF	TGCGCCAGCAGCGGGGGGTACTCTGGAAACACCATATATTTT
TRBV10-3	.	.	TRBJ2-5	CATKGAEYQETQYF	TGTGCCACTAAAGGGGCTGAGTACCAAGAGACCCAGTACTTC
TRBV5-1	.	TRBD2	TRBJ2-3	CASSPLTSGATDTQYF	TGCGCCAGCAGCCCGCTGACTAGCGGGGCCACAGATACGCAGTATTTT
TRBV30	.	TRBD1	TRBJ1-1	CAWKTGGNTEAFF	TGTGCCTGGAAGACAGGGGGGAACACTGAAGCTTTCTTT
TRBV7-2	.	.	TRBJ1-3	CASSPPLGEVGNTIYF	TGTGCCAGCAGCCCACCCCTGGGGGAGGTCGGAAACACCATATATTTT
TRBV6-5	.	TRBD1	TRBJ2-7	CASSWDRDAEQYF	TGTGCCAGCAGTTGGGACAGGGATGCCGAGCAGTACTTC
TRBV27	.	TRBD1	TRBJ1-1	CASSWGTGLLNTEAFF	TGTGCCAGCAGTTGGGGGACAGGTCTTTTGAACACTGAAGCTTTCTTT
TRBV6-2/TRBV6-3	.	.	TRBJ1-2	CASSYKQGGYGYTF	TGTGCCAGCAGTTACAAGCAGGGTGGCTATGGCTACACCTTC
TRBV11-2	.	TRBD1	TRBJ2-2	CASSLAGTGDTGELFF	TGTGCCAGCAGCTTGGCCGGGACAGGGGACACCGGGGAGCTGTTTTTT
TRBV15	.	.	TRBJ1-6	CATSREKRSDSPLHF	TGTGCCACCAGCAGAGAGAAACGAAGCGATTCACCCCTCCACTTT
TRBV5-6	once	TRBD1	TRBJ2-1	CASSWGQGAYNEQFF	TGTGCCAGCAGCTGGGGACAGGGGGCCTACAATGAGCAGTTCTTC
TRBV18	.	.	TRBJ2-2	CASSPGEQTNTGELFF	TGTGCCAGCTCACCAGGAGAGCAGACAAACACCGGGGAGCTGTTTTTT
TRBV9	.	.	TRBJ1-3	CASSLHDSNSGNTIYF	TGTGCCAGCAGCCTCCACGACAGCAACTCTGGAAACACCATATATTTT
TRBV25-1	.	.	TRBJ2-2	CASSEPTSRNTGELFF	TGTGCCAGCAGCGAACCTACTAGCAGGAACACCGGGGAGCTGTTTTTT
TRBV29-1	.	.	TRBJ2-1	CSVGFGSRQGNEQFF	TGCAGCGTTGGTTTCGGTTCCCGGCAGGGAAATGAGCAGTTCTTC
TRBV7-8	.	.	TRBJ1-1	CASSLTQGQNTEAFF	TGTGCCAGCAGCCTAACCCAGGGACAGAACACTGAAGCTTTCTTT
TRBV30	.	.	TRBJ2-2	CAWRAATPRELFF	TGTGCCTGGAGAGCAGCTACCCCCCGGGAGCTGTTTTTT
TRBV7-2	.	.	TRBJ1-5	CASRRVTGENQPQHF	TGTGCCAGCAGACGGGTGACAGGAGAGAATCAGCCCCAGCATTTT
TRBV5-1	.	.	TRBJ1-1	CASSSLAGTNTEAFF	TGCGCCAGCAGCTCCCTGGCAGGGACGAACACTGAAGCTTTCTTT
TRBV11-2	.	TRBD1	TRBJ1-2	CASSLTTGSRDYGYTF	TGTGCCAGCAGCCTAACGACAGGGAGTCGCGACTATGGCTACACCTTC